These 18 T cell receptor beta chains were all obtained from the same sample, sequenced in a study of T-cell reconstitution after alpha-beta-depleted transplantation in children. Library preparation (for TCRbeta) was performed with unique molecular identifiers. TCRdb passed the PCR reads through MiXCR, listing each CDR3 protein once. The table shows over 100,000 distinct CDR3 sequences, with about 6% occurring only once. Specimen: PBMCs, mostly from graft donor cells, collected 60 days after TCRalphabeta/CD19-depleted stem cell transplant. These receptors were collected from a female patient aged 2-10 years who had a stem cell transplant for Fanconi anemia, so the T cells may come from the graft donor.

This chain links TRBV4-2 with TRBJ2-3; 7 bases fit TRBD2. Germline CDR1 and CDR2: LGHNA and YNFKEQ. After removal of 5 bases from V and 7 bases from J, the junction contained 12 bases not matched to a gene. The CDR3 has 15 amino acids. The CDR3: CASSTGISGAHTQYF. In nucleotides, the CDR3 is TGTGCCAGCAGCACCGGGATCAGCGGGGCGCATACGCAGTATTTT.

This clonotype was observed many times. CDR3 sequence: CASSPPDSSSYNEQFF. CDR3 bases: TGCGCCAGCAGCCCACCGGACAGCAGCTCCTACAATGAGCAGTTCTTC. The gene calls are TRBV5-1 and TRBJ2-1, with a possible D match to TRBD1 (6 bases). Trimming removed 4 bases at V and 0 bases at J, with 14 bases between. Germline lookup yields CDR1 SGHRS and CDR2 YFSETQ. The CDR3 is 16 amino acids.

In its sample, this clonotype was seen a few times. The conserved phenylalanine or tryptophan normally closing the CDR3 is absent here, so this likely arose from a read error. The DNA is omitted, as the CDR3 cannot be located on it reliably, and the CDR3 follows TCRdb's listing. The V gene is TRBV21-1, the J gene TRBJ2-1; the D segment call TRBD1 is taken from the table without a DNA check. TRBV21-1 is flagged as a pseudogene. The CDR3 is 12 amino acids in total, end residues counted. CDR3: CASSNPRQGAEV.

The chain joins TRBV11-2 to TRBJ2-7; 8 positions match TRBD1. In germline, CDR1 is SGHAT, CDR2 FQNNGV. The V gene end was trimmed by 0 bases and the J gene end by 3 bases; junction bases not matched to a gene: 7. The CDR3 is 16 residues long. CDR3 loop: CASSLDFRTGHYEQYF. The CDR3 region has the DNA TGTGCCAGCAGCTTAGATTTCCGGACAGGGCACTACGAGCAGTACTTC.

This clonotype was recorded at least ten times. The chain uses TRBV14 and TRBJ2-7; TRBD1 might be the D (6 bases). This CDR3 has 13 residues. Germline V gives CDR1 SGHDN, CDR2 FVKESK. V lost 3 bases to trimming and J lost 4 bases, with 10 bases between them. CDR3 DNA: TGTGCCAGCAGCCAGACAGGCTATTACGAGCAGTACTTC. Amino acid sequence: CASSQTGYYEQYF.

In this sample, this clonotype turned up many times. This chain connects TRBV28 to TRBJ2-1; a weak D match, TRBD2 (6 bases). The germline gives CDR1 MDHEN, CDR2 SYDVKM. V lost 3 bases and J lost 0, with 18 bases in between. The CDR3 sequence is 18 residues long. In DNA form, the CDR3 reads TGTGCCAGCAGTTTTGTTTCGAGACGGGAGCACTCCTACAATGAGCAGTTCTTC. Translating gives CASSFVSRREHSYNEQFF.

As concerns this clonotype: Given a much more abundant clone one base away, this may be a read error. The CDR3 sequence is CCASPLETRIFLYEQYF. CDR3 DNA sequence: TGCTGTGCTAGCCCCCTTGAGACTAGGATTTTCCTTTACGAGCAGTACTTC. The chain employs TRBV20-1 and TRBJ2-7; perhaps TRBD2 as D (6 bases). The germline V gene has CDR1 DFQATT and CDR2 SNEGSKA (reference sequence). The CDR3 is 17 amino acids.

This clonotype was observed a few times. The chain employs TRBV4-2 and TRBJ2-1, with TRBD2 as a possible D gene (6 bases). V gave up 0 bases and J gave up 6 bases, with 18 bases separating them. CDR3 length equals 17 residues. Germline CDR1 is LGHNA and CDR2 is YNFKEQ. The CDR3 nucleotides read TGTGCCAGCAGCCAAGACAATCCGGGAGAGTTGGTCAATGAGCAGTTCTTC. Its translation is CASSQDNPGELVNEQFF.

The sample holds a few counts of this clonotype. The rearrangement joins TRBV30 to TRBJ1-2; D is unclear. CDR1 is GTSNPN and CDR2 is SVGIG in the germline V gene (reference sequence). V was shortened by 3 bases and J by 4 bases, with 12 bases between the two germline ends. The CDR3 covers 13 residues. The CDR3 loop reads CAWRAPGGYGYTF. CDR3 DNA: TGTGCCTGGAGGGCCCCTGGTGGCTATGGCTACACCTTC.

As regards this clonotype: A much larger clone differs from this one at a single base, so this may be a read error. The chain uses TRBV29-1 and TRBJ2-7, with D tentatively TRBD1 (5 bases). The germline CDR1 and CDR2 sequences are SQVTM and ANQGSEA. This CDR3 has 11 amino acids. CDR3 amino acids: CGVGAVYEQYF. The CDR3 DNA is TGCGGCGTTGGGGCGGTGTACGAGCAGTACTTC.

The V and J genes are TRBV19 and TRBJ2-2, with D possibly called TRBD1 or TRBD2 (8 bases each). Trimming left V 3 bases short and J 8 bases short, with 25 bases between. The CDR3 extends over 18 amino acids. Germline V lookup: CDR1 LNHDA, CDR2 SQIVND (reference sequence). DNA for the CDR3: TGTGCCAGTAGTATCGGCTGGGGGACAGGTCGACTAGCGGGGGAGCTGTTTTTT. This codes for CASSIGWGTGRLAGELFF.

In its sample, this clonotype was seen many times. This chain joins TRBV20-1 and TRBJ2-3, with D perhaps matching TRBD2 (5 bases). The V gene's germline CDR1 is DFQATT and CDR2 SNEGSKA (reference sequence). This CDR3 has 12 residues. The germline V and J ends were trimmed by 8 bases and 3 bases, with 12 bases remaining between them. CDR3 loop: CSFIAITDTQYF. CDR3 coding DNA: TGCAGTTTTATAGCGATTACAGATACGCAGTATTTT.

This clonotype was found a few times. The V gene is TRBV18, the J gene TRBJ1-2; D possibly corresponds to TRBD1 (5 bases). The CDR3 extends over 14 amino acids. Germline loops: CDR1 KGHSH, CDR2 LQKENI. The V end lost 3 bases, the J end lost 4 bases, and 12 bases lay between the germline ends. The CDR3 loop reads CASSPVDSLYGYTF. The CDR3 nucleotides read TGTGCCAGCTCACCGGTCGACAGTCTCTATGGCTACACCTTC.

In this sample, this clonotype turned up many times. The chain recombines TRBV2 with TRBJ2-1; no clear D. V lost 4 bases to trimming and J lost 7 bases, with 14 bases between them. Germline loops: CDR1 SNHLY, CDR2 FYNNEI. The CDR3 is 14 residues long. CDR3 DNA sequence: TGTGCCAGCAGTGCTTTAGGGTATTGGAATGAGCAGTTCTTC. Its translation is CASSALGYWNEQFF.

In this sample, this clonotype turned up a few times. This rearrangement joins TRBV20-1 to TRBJ2-3; D remains ambiguous. Trimming took 0 bases from V and 0 from J, leaving 7 bases between them. CDR1 is DFQATT and CDR2 is SNEGSKA in the germline V gene (reference sequence). This CDR3 has 14 residues. The CDR3 is CSARDSESTDTQYF. CDR3 coding DNA: TGCAGTGCTAGAGATTCAGAGAGCACAGATACGCAGTATTTT.

This clonotype was seen a handful of times. The rearrangement uses TRBV7-3 and TRBJ1-1, with 10 bases that match TRBD1. The CDR3 covers 15 residues. Germline trimming cut 3 bases from V and 4 bases from J; bases unmatched to any gene: 5. The germline V gene encodes CDR1 SGHTA and CDR2 FQGTGA. CDR3 sequence (DNA): TGTGCCAGCAGCTTGACAGGGGGCCGGGGCACTGAAGCTTTCTTT. It yields the protein CASSLTGGRGTEAFF.

This clonotype was seen ten or more times. The CDR3 DNA reads as TGTGCCAGCAGTCCACTTAGGACAGCCCGGGAGCTGTTTTTT. Encoded protein: CASSPLRTARELFF. This chain connects TRBV12-3 or TRBV12-4 to TRBJ2-2, with D possibly matching TRBD1 (6 bases). Trimming took off 5 bases at V and 9 bases at J, with 16 bases between the two ends. The CDR3 runs to 14 residues.

The chain has TRBV19 and TRBJ2-1; the D is unclear. The CDR3 runs 15 residues. CDR1 and CDR2 from the germline V gene are LNHDA and SQIVND (reference sequence). The V gene lost 1 base and the J gene lost 8 bases, with 15 bases spanning the gap. The CDR3 DNA reads TGTGCCAGTAGTATAGTGGGTACGGTGAACGATGAGCAGTTCTTC. Amino acid sequence: CASSIVGTVNDEQFF.